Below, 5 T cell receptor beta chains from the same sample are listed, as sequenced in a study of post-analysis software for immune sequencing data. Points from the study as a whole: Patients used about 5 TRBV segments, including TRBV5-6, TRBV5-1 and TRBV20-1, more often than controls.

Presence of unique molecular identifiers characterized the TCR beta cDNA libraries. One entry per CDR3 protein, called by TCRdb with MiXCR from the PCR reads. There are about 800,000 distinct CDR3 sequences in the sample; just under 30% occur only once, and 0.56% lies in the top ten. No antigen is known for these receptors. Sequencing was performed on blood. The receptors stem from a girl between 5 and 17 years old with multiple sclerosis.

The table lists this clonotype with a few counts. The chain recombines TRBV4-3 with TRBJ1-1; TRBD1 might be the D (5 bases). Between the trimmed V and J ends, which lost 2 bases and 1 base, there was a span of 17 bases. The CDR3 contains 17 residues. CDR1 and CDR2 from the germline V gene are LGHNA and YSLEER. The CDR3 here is CASSQNPPPTANTEAFF. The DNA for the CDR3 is TGCGCCAGCAGCCAAAATCCCCCCCCGACAGCGAACACTGAAGCTTTCTTT.

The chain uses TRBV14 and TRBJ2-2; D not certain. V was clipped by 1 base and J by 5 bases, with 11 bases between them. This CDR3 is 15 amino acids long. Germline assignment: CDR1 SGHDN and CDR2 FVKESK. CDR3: CASSQVRLGTGELFF. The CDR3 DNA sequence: TGTGCCAGCAGCCAAGTCCGGTTGGGGACCGGGGAGCTGTTTTTT.

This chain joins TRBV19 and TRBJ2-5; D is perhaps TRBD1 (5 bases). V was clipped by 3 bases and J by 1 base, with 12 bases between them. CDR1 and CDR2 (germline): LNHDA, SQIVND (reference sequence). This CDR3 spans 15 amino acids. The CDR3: CASSIPTASQETQYF. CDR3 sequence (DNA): TGTGCCAGTAGTATCCCGACAGCTTCCCAAGAGACCCAGTACTTC.

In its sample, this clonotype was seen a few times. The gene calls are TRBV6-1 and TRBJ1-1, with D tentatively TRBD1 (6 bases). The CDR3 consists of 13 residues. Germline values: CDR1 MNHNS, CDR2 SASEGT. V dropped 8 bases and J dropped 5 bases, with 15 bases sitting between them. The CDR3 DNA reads TGTGCCAGCCACAACAGGGTAGAGACTGAAGCTTTCTTT. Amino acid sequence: CASHNRVETEAFF.

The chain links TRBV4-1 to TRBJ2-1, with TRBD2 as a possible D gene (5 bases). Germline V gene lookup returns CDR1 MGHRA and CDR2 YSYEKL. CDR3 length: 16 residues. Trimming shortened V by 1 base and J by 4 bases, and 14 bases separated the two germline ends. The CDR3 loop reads CASSQVDLITYNEQFF. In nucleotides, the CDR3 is TGCGCCAGCAGCCAAGTGGACTTAATAACTTACAATGAGCAGTTCTTC.